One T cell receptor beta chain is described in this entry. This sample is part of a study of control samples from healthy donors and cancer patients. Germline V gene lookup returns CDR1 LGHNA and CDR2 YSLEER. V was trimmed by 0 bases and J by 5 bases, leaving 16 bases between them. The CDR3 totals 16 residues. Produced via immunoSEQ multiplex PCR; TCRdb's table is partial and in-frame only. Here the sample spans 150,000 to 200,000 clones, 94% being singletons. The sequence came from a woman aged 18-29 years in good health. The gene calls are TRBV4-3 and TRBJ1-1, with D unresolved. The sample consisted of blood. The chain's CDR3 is CASSQDPVTLGTEAFF. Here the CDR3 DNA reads TGCGCCAGCAGCCAAGATCCCGTCACCCTAGGAACTGAAGCTTTCTTT.